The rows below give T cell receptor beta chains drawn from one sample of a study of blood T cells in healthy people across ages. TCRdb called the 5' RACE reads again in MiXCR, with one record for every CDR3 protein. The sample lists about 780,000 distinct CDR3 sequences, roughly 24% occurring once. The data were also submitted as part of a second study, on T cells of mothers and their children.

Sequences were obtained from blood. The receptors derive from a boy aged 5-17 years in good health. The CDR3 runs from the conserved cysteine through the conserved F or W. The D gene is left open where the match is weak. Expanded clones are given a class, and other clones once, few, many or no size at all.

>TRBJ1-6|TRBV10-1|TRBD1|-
CASSERDRVIGNSPLHF
TGCGCCAGCAGTGAGAGGGACAGGGTGATAGGAAATTCACCCCTCCACTTT
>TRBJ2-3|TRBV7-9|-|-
CASSLDLGGTYTDTQYF
TGTGCCAGCAGCTTAGATCTGGGTGGCACCTACACAGATACGCAGTATTTT
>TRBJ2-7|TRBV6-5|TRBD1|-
CASSYSETGTYEQYF
TGTGCCAGCAGTTACTCTGAGACAGGGACCTACGAGCAGTACTTC
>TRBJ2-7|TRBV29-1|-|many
CSGASGGSTSEQYF
TGCAGCGGAGCAAGCGGCGGATCAACAAGCGAGCAGTACTTC
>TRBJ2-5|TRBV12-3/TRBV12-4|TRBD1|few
CASSWTGMNGETQYF
TGTGCCAGCAGTTGGACAGGGATGAATGGAGAGACCCAGTACTTC
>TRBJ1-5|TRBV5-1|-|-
CASSLGQLDSNQPQHF
TGCGCCAGCAGCTTGGGACAGTTGGATAGCAATCAGCCCCAGCATTTT
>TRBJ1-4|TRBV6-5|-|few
CASKSPFGEEKLFF
TGTGCCAGCAAAAGCCCTTTTGGAGAGGAAAAACTGTTTTTT
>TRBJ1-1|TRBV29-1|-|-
CSVPGSHAGNTEAFF
TGCAGCGTTCCCGGATCTCATGCGGGGAACACTGAAGCTTTCTTT
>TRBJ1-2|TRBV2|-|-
CASRDWGGDNYGYTF
TGTGCCAGCAGGGATTGGGGGGGCGATAACTATGGCTACACCTTC
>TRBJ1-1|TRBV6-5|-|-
CASSPGGARHTEAFF
TGTGCCAGCAGTCCCGGGGGGGCACGGCACACTGAAGCTTTCTTT
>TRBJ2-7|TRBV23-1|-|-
CASCRVGSLGQYF
TGCGCCAGCTGTCGGGTTGGGTCCCTGGGGCAGTACTTC
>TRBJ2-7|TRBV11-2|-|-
CASSFRGSGGRDSYEQYF
TGTGCCAGCAGCTTTAGAGGCTCCGGGGGAAGGGATTCCTACGAGCAGTACTTC
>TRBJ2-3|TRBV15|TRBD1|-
CATSRPGQGSDTQYF
TGTGCCACCAGCAGGCCGGGACAGGGCTCAGATACGCAGTATTTT
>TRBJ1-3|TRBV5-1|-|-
CASSLSGSANTIYF
TGCGCCAGCAGCTTGAGTGGATCGGCAAACACCATATATTTT
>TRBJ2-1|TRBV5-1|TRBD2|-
CASSLEQRGDHSYNEQFF
TGCGCCAGCAGCTTGGAACAGCGGGGGGACCACTCCTACAATGAGCAGTTCTTC
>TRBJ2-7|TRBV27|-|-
CASRTDKPSYEQYF
TGTGCCAGCAGAACCGACAAACCCAGCTACGAGCAGTACTTC
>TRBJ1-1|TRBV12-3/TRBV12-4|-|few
CASSPNSQGMGTEAFF
TGTGCTAGCAGCCCGAACTCACAGGGAATGGGTACTGAAGCTTTCTTT
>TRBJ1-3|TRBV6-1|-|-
CASSEDTFWSSERNTIYF
TGTGCCAGCAGTGAAGATACCTTCTGGTCCAGCGAAAGAAACACCATATATTTT
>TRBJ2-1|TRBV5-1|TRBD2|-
CASSLGLAGSYNEQFF
TGCGCCAGCAGCCTTGGACTAGCGGGTTCCTACAATGAGCAGTTCTTC
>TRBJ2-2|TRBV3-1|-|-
CASIGSENTGELFF
TGTGCCAGTATAGGGTCGGAGAACACCGGGGAGCTGTTTTTT
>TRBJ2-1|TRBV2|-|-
CATLFRTLSYNEQFF
TGTGCCACGCTTTTCAGGACTTTATCCTACAATGAGCAGTTCTTC
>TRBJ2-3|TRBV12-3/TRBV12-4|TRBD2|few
CASIGSGGSDTQYF
TGTGCCAGCATAGGTAGCGGGGGGTCAGATACGCAGTATTTT
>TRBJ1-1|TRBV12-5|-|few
CASGRDRFEAFF
TGTGCTAGTGGCCGGGACCGCTTTGAAGCTTTCTTT
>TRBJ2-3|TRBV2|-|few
CASQRGASTDTQYF
TGTGCCTCGCAACGGGGGGCGAGCACAGATACGCAGTATTTT
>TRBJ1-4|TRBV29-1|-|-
CSVEWGLEEGRLFF
TGCAGCGTTGAATGGGGACTTGAGGAGGGAAGACTGTTTTTT
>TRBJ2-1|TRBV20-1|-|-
CSARDGGSEQFF
TGCAGTGCTAGAGATGGCGGGTCTGAGCAGTTCTTC
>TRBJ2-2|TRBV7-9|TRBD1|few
CASSFRDRSTGELFF
TGTGCCAGCAGCTTCCGGGACAGGAGCACCGGGGAGCTGTTTTTT